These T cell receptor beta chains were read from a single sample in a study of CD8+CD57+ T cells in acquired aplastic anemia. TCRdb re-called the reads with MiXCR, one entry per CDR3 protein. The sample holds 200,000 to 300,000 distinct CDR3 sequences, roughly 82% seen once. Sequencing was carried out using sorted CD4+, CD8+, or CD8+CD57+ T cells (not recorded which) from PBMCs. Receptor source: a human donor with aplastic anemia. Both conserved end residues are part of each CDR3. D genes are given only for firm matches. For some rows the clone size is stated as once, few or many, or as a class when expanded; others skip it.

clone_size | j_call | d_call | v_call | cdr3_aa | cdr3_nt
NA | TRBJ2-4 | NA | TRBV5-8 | CASGGGPNIQYF | TGCGCCAGCGGCGGAGGACCCAACATTCAGTACTTC
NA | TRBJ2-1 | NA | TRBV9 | CASSEGGRSTDTQQFF | TGTGCCAGCAGCGAAGGGGGACGGAGCACAGATACGCAGCAGTTCTTC
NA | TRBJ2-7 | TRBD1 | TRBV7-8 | CASNIGQGYNKQYF | TGTGCCAGTAACATCGGACAGGGGTACAATAAGCAGTACTTC
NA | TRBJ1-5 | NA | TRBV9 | CASSTAVSSYNQHF | TGTGCCAGCAGCACCGCGGTGAGCTCCTACAATCAGCATTTT
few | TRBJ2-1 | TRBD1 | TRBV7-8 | CASSFHPDGTAHEQFF | TGTGCCAGCAGCTTTCATCCAGACGGGACAGCCCATGAGCAGTTCTTC
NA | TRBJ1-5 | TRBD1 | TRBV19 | CASTEGQVNQPQHF | TGTGCCAGTACCGAGGGACAGGTCAATCAGCCCCAGCATTTT
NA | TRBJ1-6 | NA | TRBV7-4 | CASSSGLRGGAVLHF | TGTGCCAGCAGCTCAGGCCTTAGGGGGGGAGCAGTTCTTCACTTT
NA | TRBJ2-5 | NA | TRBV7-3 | CASSIGGGQETHYF | TGTGCCAGCAGCATAGGGGGTGGGCAAGAGACCCACTACTTC
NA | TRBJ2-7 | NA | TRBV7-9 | CASSYAGEAYEQYF | TGTGCCAGCAGCTATGCAGGGGAGGCCTACGAGCAGTACTTC
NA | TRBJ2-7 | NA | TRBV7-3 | CASSLKGTGVSYEQYF | TGTGCCAGCAGCTTGAAAGGAACCGGGGTCTCCTACGAGCAGTACTTC
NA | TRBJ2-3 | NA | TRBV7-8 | CASSSVGGTDTQYF | TGTGCCAGCAGCTCCGTGGGAGGTACCGATACGCAGTATTTT
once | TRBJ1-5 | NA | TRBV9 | CASSVGGRTEAPQHF | TGTGCCAGCAGCGTAGGAGGGCGCACTGAAGCGCCCCAGCATTTT
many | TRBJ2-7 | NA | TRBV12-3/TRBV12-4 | CASSPAGSPYEQYF | TGTGCCAGCAGCCCCGCAGGCAGCCCCTACGAGCAGTACTTC
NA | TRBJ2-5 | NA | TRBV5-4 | CATSSASGQETQYF | TGTGCCACCAGCAGTGCCTCCGGCCAAGAGACCCAGTACTTC
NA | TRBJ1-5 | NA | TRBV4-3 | CASSHGYMDSWGQPQHF | TGCGCCAGCAGCCACGGTTACATGGACAGTTGGGGTCAGCCCCAGCATTTT
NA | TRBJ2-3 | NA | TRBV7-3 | CASGNQGTDTEYF | TGTGCCAGCGGGAACCAGGGCACAGACACGGAGTACTTT
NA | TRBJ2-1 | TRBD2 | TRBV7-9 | CASSFQRSGGHYNEQFF | TGTGCCAGCAGCTTTCAAAGAAGCGGGGGCCATTACAATGAGCAGTTCTTC
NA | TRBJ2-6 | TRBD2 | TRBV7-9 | CASSATGGRANDLTF | TGTGCCAGCAGCGCGACGGGGGGTCGGGCCAACGACCTTACTTTC
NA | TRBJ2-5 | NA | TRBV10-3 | CASGPPGLGTQYF | TGTGCCAGCGGCCCGCCAGGGCTCGGGACCCAGTACTTC
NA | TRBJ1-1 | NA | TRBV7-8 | CASSVRGPSQIRSF | TGTGCCAGCAGCGTACGGGGGCCATCACAGATACGCAGTTTT
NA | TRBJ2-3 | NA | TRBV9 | CASSLAERPGTHNF | TGTGCCAGCAGCTTAGCGGAACGTCCCGGTACGCACAATTTT
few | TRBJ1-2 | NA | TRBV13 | CASSSQRDGLVYGYTF | TGTGCCAGCAGCTCACAGAGGGACGGGCTCGTATATGGCTACACCTTC
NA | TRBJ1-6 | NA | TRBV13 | CASSLGLRSSYNSPLHF | TGTGCCAGCAGCTTAGGCCTTCGGAGCTCCTATAATTCACCCCTCCACTTT
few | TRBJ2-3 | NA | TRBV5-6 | CASSLERDGGTDTQYF | TGTGCCAGCAGCTTGGAGAGGGACGGGGGCACAGATACGCAGTATTTT
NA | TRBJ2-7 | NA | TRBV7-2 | CASSELVPVGYKHYF | TGCGCCAGCAGTGAGCTCGTGCCAGTAGGCTACAAGCACTACTTC
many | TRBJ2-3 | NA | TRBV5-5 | CASSLDRDTQYF | TGTGCCAGCAGCTTGGACAGGGATACGCAGTATTTT
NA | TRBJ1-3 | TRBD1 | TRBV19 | CASRAIDREISGNTIYF | TGTGCCAGTAGGGCAATAGACAGGGAGATCTCTGGAAACACCATATATTTT
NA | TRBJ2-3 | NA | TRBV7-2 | CASSLGGGHAPYF | TGTGCCAGCAGCTTAGGGGGAGGTCATGCGCCGTATTTT
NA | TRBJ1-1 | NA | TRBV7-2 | CASSGAGGADTQAFF | TGTGCCAGCAGCGGGGCGGGGGGTGCCGACACTCAAGCTTTCTTT
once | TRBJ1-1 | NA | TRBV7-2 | CASSLAGAANYGDFF | TGTGCCAGCAGCTTGGCAGGGGCCGCCAACTATGGCGATTTCTTT
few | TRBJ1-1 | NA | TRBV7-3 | CASSLTKRGYYNDFF | TGTGCCAGCAGCTTAACGAAGCGGGGGTACTACAATGATTTCTTT
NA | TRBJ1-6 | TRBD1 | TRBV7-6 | CASSSDRALSSYNSPLHF | TGTGCCAGCAGCTCGGACAGGGCCCTGAGCTCCTATAATTCACCCCTCCACTTT
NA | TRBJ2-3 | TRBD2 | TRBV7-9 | CASSFARSGGTEEF | TGTGCCAGCAGCTTTGCAAGAAGCGGGGGGACGGAGGAGTTT
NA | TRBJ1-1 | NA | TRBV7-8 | CASSLDRTPDTESFF | TGTGCCAGCAGCTTAGATCGGACTCCCGATACGGAATCTTTCTTT
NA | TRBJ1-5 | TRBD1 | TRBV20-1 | CSARGTGRHQPQHF | TGCAGTGCCCGTGGGACAGGGAGGCATCAGCCCCAGCATTTT
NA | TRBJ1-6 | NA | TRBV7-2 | CASSRTGASTNNELHF | TGTGCCAGCAGCAGGACCGGGGCTAGCACAAACAATGAGCTCCACTTT
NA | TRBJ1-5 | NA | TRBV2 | CASSAAYRHQPQHF | TGTGCCAGCAGTGCTGCTTATAGACATCAGCCCCAGCATTTT
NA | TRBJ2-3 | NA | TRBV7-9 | CASSTRADGADTQYF | TGTGCCAGTAGTACCAGGGCGGACGGGGCAGATACGCAGTATTTT
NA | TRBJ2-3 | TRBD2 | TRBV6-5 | CASSVAISGDQDTQYF | TGTGCCAGCAGCGTAGCTATTAGCGGGGATCAAGATACGCAGTATTTT
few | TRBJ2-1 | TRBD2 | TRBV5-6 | CASSLASGTYNEQFF | TGTGCCAGTAGCTTGGCTAGCGGGACCTACAATGAGCAGTTCTTC
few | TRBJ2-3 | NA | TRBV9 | CASSQGGGNGQDDF | TGTGCCAGCAGCCAGGGGGGCGGAAACGGTCAGGATGATTTT
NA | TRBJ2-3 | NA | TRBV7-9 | CASSVVSCGECF | TGTGCCAGCAGCGTTGTGAGTTGCGGGGAGTGCTTT
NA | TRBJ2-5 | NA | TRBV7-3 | CASSSTATQETQYF | TGTGCCAGCAGCTCGACAGCTACCCAAGAGACCCAGTACTTC
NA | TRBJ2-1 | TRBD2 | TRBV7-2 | CASSLAGGPGPDEQFF | TGTGCCAGCAGCTTGGCGGGAGGACCCGGTCCGGATGAGCAGTTCTTC
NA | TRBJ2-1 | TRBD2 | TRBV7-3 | CASSFPRRGENDEQFF | TGTGCCAGCAGCTTTCCGAGACGGGGGGAGAACGATGAGCAGTTCTTC
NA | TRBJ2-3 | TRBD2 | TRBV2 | CASIAGGLDKQFF | TGTGCCAGCATTGCGGGGGGGCTCGATAAGCAGTTTTTC
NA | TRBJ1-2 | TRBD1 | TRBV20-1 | CSARDRGSYGYTF | TGCAGTGCTAGGGACAGGGGCAGCTATGGCTACACCTTC
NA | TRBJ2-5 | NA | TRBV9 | CASSLADQTTDTQYF | TGTGCCAGCAGCTTAGCGGACCAGACCACAGATACGCAGTACTTC
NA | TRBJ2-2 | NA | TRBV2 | CASLAGDTGAQFF | TGTGCCAGCTTGGCAGGGGACACCGGGGCGCAGTTTTTT
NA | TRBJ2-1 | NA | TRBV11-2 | CASSPSEGNEQFF | TGTGCCAGCAGCCCCTCGGAAGGCAATGAGCAGTTCTTC
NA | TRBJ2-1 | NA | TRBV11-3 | CASSLEVAANEQFF | TGTGCCAGCAGCTTAGAGGTAGCCGCCAATGAGCAGTTCTTC
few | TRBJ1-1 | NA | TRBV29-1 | CSVTAIHNTEAFF | TGCAGCGTGACAGCGATACACAACACTGAAGCTTTCTTT
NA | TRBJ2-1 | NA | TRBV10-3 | CAISQAGGNHQNEQFF | TGTGCCATCAGTCAGGCGGGCGGAAACCATCAGAATGAGCAGTTCTTC
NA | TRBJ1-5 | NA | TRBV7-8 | CASSDADTKETQHF | TGTGCCAGCAGCGATGCTGATACCAAAGAGACGCAGCATTTT
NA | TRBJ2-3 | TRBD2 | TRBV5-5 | CASTVAGGPDTQYF | TGTGCCAGTACCGTTGCGGGAGGTCCCGATACGCAGTATTTT
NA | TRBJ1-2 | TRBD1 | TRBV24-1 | CATSDGGGGDGYTF | TGTGCCACCAGTGACGGAGGGGGCGGGGATGGCTACACCTTC
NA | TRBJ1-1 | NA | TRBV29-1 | CSVVGSGYSAFF | TGCAGCGTTGTGGGCTCGGGGTATTCGGCTTTCTTT